The 26 T cell receptor beta chains below all came from one sample that was sequenced in a study of identical twins. TCRdb called the 5' RACE reads again in MiXCR, with one record for every CDR3 protein. The table lists around 570,000 distinct CDR3 sequences, 9.6% of them singletons. This same sample was also part of a study on yellow fever vaccine responses in identical twins.

Sequenced material: PBMCs. These receptors were taken from a woman younger than 35 in good health.

V gene TRBV6-5 combines with J gene TRBJ2-5, with D maybe TRBD1 (6 bases). V lost 0 bases to trimming and J lost 4 bases, with 12 bases between them. Per germline, CDR1 MNHEY and CDR2 SVGAGI. The CDR3 contains 15 residues. The CDR3 nucleotides are TGTGCCAGCAGTTACTCAGGGGGATGGGGAGAGACCCAGTACTTC. The encoded protein is CASSYSGGWGETQYF.

In this sample, this clonotype turned up many times. CDR3 nucleotide sequence: TGTGCCAGCAGTTTAGCGGGGTTGAACGAGCAGTACTTC. This sequence encodes CASSLAGLNEQYF. This chain links TRBV12-3 or TRBV12-4 with TRBJ2-7, with D unresolved. Trimming cost V 0 bases and J 5 bases, with 8 bases left between them. The CDR3 contains 13 residues.

Only a few counts were recorded for this clonotype. The chain has TRBV29-1 and TRBJ1-1; D uncertain. This CDR3 is 11 amino acids long. CDR1 is SQVTM and CDR2 is ANQGSEA in the germline V gene. Trimming took off 4 bases at V and 1 base at J, with 4 bases between the two ends. CDR3 in DNA: TGCAGCGTTGCCAGGAACACTGAAGCTTTCTTT. It is translated as CSVARNTEAFF.

This clonotype was seen at least ten times. The chain carries TRBV24-1 and TRBJ2-1; D is perhaps TRBD2 (6 bases). Trimming pared 0 bases from V and 2 bases from J, leaving 7 bases between. The CDR3 runs to 15 residues. The germline V gene has CDR1 KGHDR and CDR2 SFDVKD. The CDR3 DNA reads TGTGCCACCAGTGATTTGCAGCGGGCCTACAATGAGCAGTTCTTC. It translates to CATSDLQRAYNEQFF.

A few counts support this clonotype. V gene TRBV28 combines with J gene TRBJ1-5, with a possible D match to TRBD1 (6 bases). Trimming pared 7 bases from V and 0 bases from J, leaving 16 bases between. The CDR3 sequence is 16 residues long. The V gene's germline CDR1 is MDHEN and CDR2 SYDVKM. The CDR3 sequence: CASTMTGTISNQPQHF. CDR3 sequence (DNA): TGTGCCAGCACCATGACAGGAACGATTAGCAATCAGCCCCAGCATTTT.

About this clonotype itself: A much larger clonotype is one base distant, so this may be a read error. The chain joins TRBV19 to TRBJ2-1; tentative D call: TRBD2 (6 bases). CDR1 is LNHDA and CDR2 is SQIVND in the germline V gene (reference sequence). This CDR3 has 17 residues. CDR3 region: CVSSKSPAGGSYNEQFF. The DNA for the CDR3 is TGTGTCAGTAGTAAGTCTCCCGCCGGGGGATCCTACAATGAGCAGTTCTTC.

This clonotype was found many times. The chain has TRBV4-2 and TRBJ2-6; D is ambiguous. Deletions cut 2 bases from V and 3 bases from J, with 14 bases between. CDR1 is LGHNA and CDR2 is YNFKEQ in the germline V gene. The CDR3 totals 17 residues. The CDR3 sequence: CASSQTITQLGANVLTF. The CDR3 nucleotides read TGTGCCAGCAGCCAAACGATTACACAGCTTGGGGCCAACGTCCTGACTTTC.

The chain recombines TRBV5-1 with TRBJ2-5; D possibly matches TRBD1 or TRBD2 (5 bases each). Germline lookup yields CDR1 SGHRS and CDR2 YFSETQ. The CDR3 spans 16 residues. The V gene lost 1 base and the J gene lost 4 bases, with 17 bases spanning the gap. The CDR3 loop reads CASSLFTGTGGETQYF. The CDR3 DNA reads TGCGCCAGCAGCTTGTTTACGGGGACGGGCGGAGAGACCCAGTACTTC.

V is TRBV20-1 and J is TRBJ2-7; perhaps TRBD2 as D (6 bases). The germline gives CDR1 DFQATT, CDR2 SNEGSKA (reference sequence). This CDR3 has 14 amino acids. Trimming removed 6 bases at V and 2 bases at J, with 17 bases between. For the CDR3, the DNA is TGCAGTGCCCAAGGTAGGGGCGGGACCTACGAGCAGTACTTC. Protein: CSAQGRGGTYEQYF.

This clonotype has just a few counts. J is TRBJ2-1 and V is TRBV3-1, with D uncertain. Between the trimmed V and J ends, which lost 1 base and 0 bases, there was a span of 7 bases. Germline values: CDR1 LGHDT, CDR2 YNNKEL (reference sequence). The CDR3 spans 15 residues. The CDR3 region has the DNA TGTGCCAGCAGCCAAGCTCCGGTCTCCTACAATGAGCAGTTCTTC. It specifies CASSQAPVSYNEQFF.

There are many counts of this clonotype. The gene calls are TRBV12-3 or TRBV12-4 and TRBJ1-1; D is perhaps TRBD1 (6 bases). V was trimmed by 5 bases and J by 7 bases, leaving 14 bases between them. CDR3 length: 13 amino acids. CDR3 bases: TGTGCCAGCAGTCCCGGGACAACGAATGAAGCTTTCTTT. Encoded protein: CASSPGTTNEAFF.

This clonotype was seen a handful of times. The chain carries TRBV20-1 and TRBJ2-7, with D perhaps being TRBD1 or TRBD2 (6 bases each). From germline, CDR1 is DFQATT and CDR2 SNEGSKA (reference sequence). V dropped 0 bases and J dropped 4 bases, with 19 bases sitting between them. CDR3 length: 16 amino acids. The CDR3 coding sequence is TGCAGTGCTAGAGATCCGGGGGCCCCAAAATTTTACGAGCAGTACTTC. Translating gives CSARDPGAPKFYEQYF.

About this clonotype: One end of the junction is discordant with germline, which a read error may explain. The V call is TRBV25-1, the J call TRBJ2-7; 7 positions agree with TRBD2. The CDR3 length is 15 residues. CDR1 and CDR2 (germline): MGHDK, SYGVNS. CDR3 sequence reads: CASKKAGLAAYEQYF. The CDR3 DNA is TGTGCCAGCAAAAAAGCGGGATTAGCGGCGTACGAGCAGTACTTT.

This clonotype came up many times. The chain is built from TRBV7-3 and TRBJ2-1, with 8 bases lining up with TRBD2. The V gene end was trimmed by 5 bases and the J gene end by 10 bases; junction bases not matched to a gene: 10. The CDR3 loop spans 14 amino acids. Germline V lookup: CDR1 SGHTA, CDR2 FQGTGA. The CDR3 DNA follows: TGTGCCAGCAGCACCTCCGGGACTAGGGGAGAGCAGTTCTTC. Protein sequence: CASSTSGTRGEQFF. Complete variable domain (other parts from reference TRBV7-3 and TRBJ2-1): GAGVSQTPSNKVTEKGKYVELRCDPISGHTALYWYRQSLGQGPEFLIYFQGTGAADDSGLPNDRFFAVRPEGSVSTLKIQRTERGDSAVYLCASSTSGTRGEQFFGPGTRLTVL.

This clonotype has only a few counts. J is TRBJ2-5 and V is TRBV11-2; D gene unclear. V lost 7 bases and J lost 5, with 8 bases in between. The germline V gene encodes CDR1 SGHAT and CDR2 FQNNGV. The CDR3 spans 11 residues. CDR3 protein: CASKIGETQYF. CDR3 coding DNA: TGTGCCAGCAAGATTGGGGAGACCCAGTACTTC.

The chain recombines TRBV5-1 with TRBJ1-1; no definite D call. CDR1 and CDR2 from the germline V gene are SGHRS and YFSETQ. Trimming left V 1 base short and J 2 bases short, with 12 bases between. This CDR3 contains 15 residues. In nucleotides, the CDR3 is TGCGCCAGCAGCTTGCGCGGGGAGGTCAACACTGAAGCTTTCTTT. Translating gives CASSLRGEVNTEAFF.

This clonotype has only one observation. The chain combines TRBV11-2 with TRBJ2-4, with 10 bases matching TRBD2. This CDR3 is 18 amino acids long. Germline values: CDR1 SGHAT, CDR2 FQNNGV. V gave up 5 bases and J gave up 2 bases; unmatched junction bases: 12. CDR3 coding DNA: TGTGCCAGCAGCCACTCCGGGCTAGCGGGAGATTCCAAAAACATTCAGTACTTC. Its protein is CASSHSGLAGDSKNIQYF.

V is TRBV20-1 and J is TRBJ2-5; D not resolved. The CDR3 consists of 15 residues. Germline V gives CDR1 DFQATT, CDR2 SNEGSKA (reference sequence). Trimming cost V 0 bases and J 1 base, with 12 bases left between them. The CDR3 sequence is CSARDLGRVQETQYF. The DNA of the CDR3 is TGCAGTGCTAGAGATCTCGGCCGGGTCCAAGAGACCCAGTACTTC.

As for this clonotype: This could be a read error, since a much larger clone is one nucleotide away. The chain has TRBV15 and TRBJ2-7, with D hard to call. The CDR3 is made up of 13 amino acids. V was pared by 0 bases and J by 3 bases, with 6 bases between. The germline CDR1 and CDR2 sequences are LNHNV and YYDKDF (reference sequence). The CDR3 DNA is TGTGCCACCAGCAGAGATTTTGGCTACGAGCAGTACTTC. This translates into CATSRDFGYEQYF.

There are many counts of this clonotype. The chain recombines TRBV12-3 or TRBV12-4 with TRBJ2-3; D is ambiguous. This CDR3 has 14 amino acids. Between the trimmed V and J ends, which lost 5 bases and 3 bases, there was a span of 12 bases. The CDR3 DNA sequence: TGTGCCAGCAGTCTCGGTATAGGAACAGATACGCAGTATTTT. This gives the protein CASSLGIGTDTQYF.

The rearrangement uses TRBV5-4 and TRBJ1-1; 8 bases match TRBD1. In germline, CDR1 is SGHNT, CDR2 YYREEE (reference sequence). This CDR3 contains 17 residues. V shed 0 bases and J 2 bases; nucleotides not matched to a gene: 9. CDR3 sequence reads: CASSLAGGAVGNTEAFF. In DNA form, the CDR3 reads TGTGCCAGCAGCTTGGCAGGGGGCGCGGTGGGAAACACTGAAGCTTTCTTT.

The rearrangement links TRBV27 to TRBJ2-3, with 14 bases lining up with TRBD2. The CDR3 sequence is 16 residues long. The germline CDR1 and CDR2 sequences are MNHEY and SMNVEV (reference sequence). Trimming at V came to 3 bases and at J to 8 bases, leaving 7 bases not matched to a gene. The CDR3 reads CASSFRLAGGRGTQYF. The CDR3 DNA sequence: TGTGCCAGCAGTTTCCGACTAGCGGGGGGGCGGGGTACGCAGTATTTT.

This clonotype was counted at least ten times. The V gene is TRBV5-6, the J gene TRBJ2-2; tentatively, D is TRBD1 (5 bases). Trimming left V 0 bases short and J 2 bases short, with 11 bases between. The CDR3 contains 16 residues. Germline CDR1 is SGHDT and CDR2 is YYEEEE. The DNA for the CDR3 is TGTGCCAGCAGCTTGGGGTGGCAGGGTAACACCGGGGAGCTGTTTTTT. It translates to CASSLGWQGNTGELFF.

This clonotype was seen many times. This chain joins TRBV5-1 and TRBJ2-1; the match to TRBD2 covers 13 bases. Germline lookup yields CDR1 SGHRS and CDR2 YFSETQ. V was clipped by 7 bases and J by 0 bases; unmatched bases: 13. The CDR3 has 19 amino acids. The CDR3 sequence is CASASSLGLAGSSYNEQFF. The CDR3 bases are TGCGCCAGCGCCAGCAGCTTGGGACTAGCGGGGAGCTCCTACAATGAGCAGTTCTTC. Together with reference TRBV5-1 and TRBJ2-1, the CDR3 gives the full variable domain: KAGVTQTPRYLIKTRGQQVTLSCSPISGHRSVSWYQQTPGQGLQFLFEYFSETQRNKGNFPGRFSGRQFSNSRSEMNVSTLELGDSALYLCASASSLGLAGSSYNEQFFGPGTRLTVL.

In this sample, this clonotype turned up a few times. The chain links TRBV27 to TRBJ2-3; D might be TRBD1 or TRBD2, each matching 6 bases. V was shortened by 2 bases and J by 4 bases, with 16 bases between the two germline ends. The CDR3 covers 16 residues. Germline V gene lookup returns CDR1 MNHEY and CDR2 SMNVEV (reference sequence). CDR3 coding DNA: TGTGCCAGCAGTTTACGTTCGAGGGGGGTATCAGATACGCAGTATTTT. It specifies CASSLRSRGVSDTQYF.

With regard to this clonotype: Mismatch with germline at one junction end may stem from a read error. CDR3 nucleotide sequence: TGTGCCATCAGTTTTTTAGTTGGCGGTACAGCGGGGACCTACGAGCAGTACTTC. It translates to CAISFLVGGTAGTYEQYF. The V and J genes are TRBV12-3 or TRBV12-4 and TRBJ2-7, with 7 bases identical to TRBD2. This CDR3 has 18 residues.